This T cell receptor beta chain was identified during a study of CD8+ T cells in alopecia areata. Study summary: The drug, oral tofacitinib, was given to treated patients at 5 to 10 mg twice daily. Treated patients' severity was scored by percentage of affected scalp area. Study results and limitations: Tofacitinib delivered significant drops in scalp clonality and in expanded CD8+ clones among the top 100.

Isolated RNA was reverse transcribed into cDNA used as the sequencing template. Some clones are missing from TCRdb's copy, which holds only in-frame ones; the method was immunoSEQ multiplex PCR. The table shows some 170,000 clones, with about 55% occurring only once. As to this clone: The antigen remains undetermined.

Treatment here: oral pan-JAK inhibitor, 5-10 mg twice daily. Peripheral blood, together with lesional scalp punch biopsies, was collected from alopecia areata patients. V gave up 5 bases and J gave up 8 bases; unmatched junction bases: 5. The CDR3 loop spans 14 amino acids. Per germline, CDR1 MNHEY and CDR2 SVGAGI. The sample in question was CD8+ T cells sorted from blood, obtained at week 24, from a patient treated with tofacitinib. The source of this sequence is a human donor with alopecia areata. This chain uses TRBV6-5 with TRBJ2-1; 11 positions match TRBD2. The CDR3 sequence: CASSKLAGAHEQFF. The CDR3 DNA follows: TGTGCCAGCAGTAAACTAGCGGGGGCCCATGAGCAGTTCTTC.